This T cell receptor (beta chain) was sequenced in a study of cytomegalovirus exposure and HLA in healthy donors. Notes on the study in general: A later analysis by the authors found several of the most significant clusters apparently linked to common viral pathogens. A reported reduction in N-insertions relative to the approximately 670-donor mean was seen in an Asian-associated ancestry cluster in a later analysis.

The study ran its PCR with 60 Vbeta and 13 Jbeta primers. Method: immunoSEQ multiplex PCR; TCRdb's copy keeps in-frame clones and lacks some. The sample contains about 73,000 clones, 60% to 85% of which appear only once. The length of the CDR3 is 14 residues. The germline CDR1 and CDR2 sequences are SGHRS and YFSETQ. V dropped 5 bases and J dropped 4; count of bases not matched to a gene: 8. Turning to this clone: Its cognate antigen is unknown.

This clonotype was obtained from a man between 65 and 85 years old in good health and CMV-seronegative. V and J are TRBV5-1 and TRBJ2-5; 7 nucleotides line up with TRBD2. Sequencing was carried out using PBMCs. The CDR3 here is CASSLVAGVETQYF. The CDR3 DNA sequence: TGCGCCAGCAGTCTGGTGGCGGGAGTAGAGACCCAGTACTTC.